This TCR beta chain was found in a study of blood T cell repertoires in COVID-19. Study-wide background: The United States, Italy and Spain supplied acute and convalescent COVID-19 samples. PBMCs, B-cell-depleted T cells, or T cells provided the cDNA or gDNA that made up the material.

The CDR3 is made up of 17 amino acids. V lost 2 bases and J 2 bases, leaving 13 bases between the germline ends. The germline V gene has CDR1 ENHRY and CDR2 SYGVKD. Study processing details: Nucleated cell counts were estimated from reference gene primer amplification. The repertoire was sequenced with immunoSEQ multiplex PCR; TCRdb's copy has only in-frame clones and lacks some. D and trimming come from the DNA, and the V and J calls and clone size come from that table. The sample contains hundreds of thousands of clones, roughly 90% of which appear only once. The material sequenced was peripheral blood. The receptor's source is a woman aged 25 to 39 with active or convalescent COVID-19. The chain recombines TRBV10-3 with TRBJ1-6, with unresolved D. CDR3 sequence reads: CAISEPKGRAYNSPLHF. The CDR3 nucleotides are TGTGCCATCAGTGAGCCGAAAGGGAGAGCCTATAATTCACCCCTCCACTTT.